This is a list of T cell receptor beta chains from one sample in a study of cytomegalovirus exposure and HLA in healthy donors. Measured with immunoSEQ multiplex PCR; TCRdb has only the in-frame clones, and not every one. The sample includes around 180,000 clones, 75% to 85% seen only once; the top ten take roughly 1.2%. The sequencing input was PBMCs. These receptors were obtained from a girl aged 2-10 years in good health and CMV-seropositive. Each CDR3 is given with its conserved first and last residue. Fields, in order: J gene, clone size, V gene, D gene, CDR3 protein, CDR3 DNA. A D gene is named only where the DNA matches it firmly. Clone size is shown for a subset of rows, as once, few, many or a class of expanded clone.

TRBJ2-7	few	TRBV4-1	TRBD1	CASSHGTGVLEQYF	TGCGCCAGCAGCCACGGGACAGGGGTGTTGGAGCAGTACTTC
TRBJ1-4	once	TRBV4-1	TRBD1	CASSPTGTTSSGELFF	TGCGCCAGCAGCCCGACAGGGACCACGTCCTCAGGCGAACTGTTTTTT
TRBJ2-1	NA	TRBV9	NA	CASSVVRDSYNEQFF	TGTGCCAGCAGCGTAGTTCGGGATAGCTACAATGAGCAGTTCTTC
TRBJ2-5	NA	TRBV9	NA	CASSVWPSETQYF	TGTGCCAGCAGCGTATGGCCGTCGGAGACCCAGTACTTC
TRBJ1-1	NA	TRBV28	NA	CASSPLTGSGFAFF	TGTGCCAGCAGTCCTCTGACAGGTTCCGGATTCGCTTTCTTT
TRBJ2-3	NA	TRBV4-1	NA	CASSPRATSPLGTQYF	TGCGCCAGCAGCCCAAGAGCTACCTCACCACTCGGTACGCAGTATTTT
TRBJ1-5	NA	TRBV18	NA	CASSPAQATNQPQHF	TGTGCCAGCTCACCGGCGCAGGCGACGAATCAGCCCCAGCATTTT
TRBJ2-3	NA	TRBV30	TRBD1	CAWCRDRGTDTQYF	TGTGCCTGGTGCCGGGACAGGGGAACAGATACGCAGTATTTT
TRBJ2-7	NA	TRBV9	TRBD2	CASSETSGGATEQYF	TGTGCCAGCAGCGAGACTAGCGGGGGGGCGACCGAGCAGTACTTC
TRBJ2-1	NA	TRBV18	TRBD2	CASSPEAGGLNEQFF	TGTGCCAGCTCACCTGAGGCGGGAGGACTTAATGAGCAGTTCTTC
TRBJ1-2	NA	TRBV7-2	TRBD1	CASSLAPGQGGYGYTF	TGTGCCAGCAGCTTAGCCCCGGGACAGGGAGGGTATGGCTACACCTTC
TRBJ1-1	NA	TRBV6-1	TRBD1	CASSDRDSKNTEAFF	TGTGCCAGCAGTGATAGGGACAGTAAGAACACTGAAGCTTTCTTT
TRBJ2-6	NA	TRBV4-1	NA	CASSHLLGRTKSSGANVLTF	TGCGCCAGCAGCCACCTCCTTGGGCGGACTAAGAGCTCTGGGGCCAACGTCCTGACTTTC
TRBJ2-1	NA	TRBV19	TRBD2	CASSKGLAVYNEQFF	TGTGCCAGTAGTAAGGGACTAGCGGTCTACAATGAGCAGTTCTTC
TRBJ2-3	NA	TRBV5-4	TRBD2	CASSPTLAGARDTQYF	TGTGCCAGCAGCCCCACCCTAGCGGGGGCCCGGGATACGCAGTATTTT
TRBJ1-4	NA	TRBV19	TRBD1	CASRDRTGLIEKLFF	TGTGCCAGTAGGGATAGGACAGGGCTAATTGAAAAACTGTTTTTT
TRBJ1-1	NA	TRBV9	NA	CASSVDFRGTGPEAFF	TGTGCCAGCAGCGTAGATTTTCGTGGGACTGGGCCTGAAGCTTTCTTT
TRBJ2-1	NA	TRBV28	NA	CASRTESSYNEQFF	TGTGCCAGCAGAACAGAGAGCTCCTACAATGAGCAGTTCTTC
TRBJ2-1	NA	TRBV6-4	TRBD1	CASGTGGYNEQFF	TGTGCCAGCGGGACAGGGGGCTACAATGAGCAGTTCTTC
TRBJ1-1	NA	TRBV11-3	NA	CASSLSLTEAFF	TGTGCCAGCAGCTTGTCCCTCACTGAAGCTTTCTTT
TRBJ2-4	NA	TRBV7-3	NA	CASSDSFDSKLAKNIQYF	TGTGCCAGCAGCGATAGCTTTGACAGCAAATTAGCCAAAAACATTCAGTACTTC
TRBJ1-2	few	TRBV6-1	TRBD1	CASTRDRGGGYTF	TGTGCCAGCACTAGGGACAGGGGTGGAGGCTACACCTTC
TRBJ1-1	NA	TRBV10-1	NA	CASSVWPGGTEAFF	TGCGCCAGCAGTGTGTGGCCGGGGGGCACTGAAGCTTTCTTT
TRBJ1-2	NA	TRBV10-3	TRBD1	CAISVGQGATSGGYTF	TGTGCCATCAGCGTGGGACAGGGGGCAACGTCGGGTGGCTACACCTTC